This T cell receptor beta chain was sequenced for a study of blood T cells in healthy people across ages. Trimming removed 6 bases from V and 4 bases from J, with 12 bases in between. The CDR3 extends over 13 amino acids. From germline, CDR1 is MNHNY and CDR2 SVGAGI (reference sequence). Together with a sample-barcoded 5' primer, a J-beta primer mix was included in a second PCR lasting about 6 to 11 cycles. TCRdb re-called the 5' RACE reads with MiXCR, one entry per CDR3 protein. In the table there are around 1,500,000 distinct CDR3 sequences, about 40% of which are singletons. Broader study findings: Compared with aged donors, long-lived donors showed fewer expanded clones, suggesting selection. Age advanced and TCR beta diversity per million T cells fell, roughly linearly.

With respect to this clonotype: The antigen remains undetermined.

This rearrangement joins TRBV6-6 to TRBJ2-5, with D unclear. The receptor was derived from a woman between 18 and 29 years old in good health. Material: blood. This chain's CDR3 is CASSILNGETQYF. The CDR3 region has the DNA TGTGCCAGCAGCATCTTAAATGGAGAGACCCAGTACTTC.